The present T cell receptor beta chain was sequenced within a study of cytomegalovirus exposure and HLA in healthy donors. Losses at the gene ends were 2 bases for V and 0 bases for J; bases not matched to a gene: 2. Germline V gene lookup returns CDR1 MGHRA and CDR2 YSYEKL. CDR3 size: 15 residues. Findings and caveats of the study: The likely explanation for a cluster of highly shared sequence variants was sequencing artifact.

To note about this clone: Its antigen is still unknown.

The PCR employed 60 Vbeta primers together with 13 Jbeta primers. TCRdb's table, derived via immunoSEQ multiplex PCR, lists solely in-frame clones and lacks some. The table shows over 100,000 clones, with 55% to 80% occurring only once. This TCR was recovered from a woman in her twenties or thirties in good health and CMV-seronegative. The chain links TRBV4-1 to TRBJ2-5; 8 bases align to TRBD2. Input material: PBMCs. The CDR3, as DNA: TGCGCCAGCAGCCAATTAGCGGGACACCAAGAGACCCAGTACTTC. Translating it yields CASSQLAGHQETQYF.